The entry that follows covers one TCR beta chain sequence. Its target is not known. The V end lost 1 base, the J end lost 7 bases, and 16 bases lay between the germline ends. Germline CDR1 is LGHNA and CDR2 is YSLEER. CDR3 length: 15 residues. TCRdb re-called the 5' RACE reads with MiXCR, one entry per CDR3 protein. The data hold about 390,000 distinct CDR3 sequences, with approximately 20% observed a single time. This sample was taken from a study of CD8 T cells in ankylosing spondylitis. Whole-study results and caveats: Several highly homologous variants formed a TCR beta motif that appeared characteristic of ankylosing spondylitis blood.

The specimen sequenced was blood, either unsorted or a sorted T cell fraction (not recorded which). The TCR sequence derives from a male donor with ankylosing spondylitis. V and J are TRBV4-3 and TRBJ1-2; maybe TRBD1 (6 bases). The CDR3 bases are TGCGCCAGCAGCCAAGTGGTGGGGGGCTTCAGTGGCTACACCTTC. Amino acid sequence: CASSQVVGGFSGYTF.